These 8 T cell receptor beta chains share one sample of origin, sequenced in a study of T cell changes during pregnancy in multiple sclerosis. TCRdb keeps only in-frame clones here, not all; method: immunoSEQ multiplex PCR. This sample yields about 47,000 clones, of which approximately 90% are seen a single time; 1.9% belongs to the top ten. Specimen: peripheral blood, collected in the first trimester of pregnancy. The source of these receptors is a female donor with multiple sclerosis, enrolled in a pregnancy study.

V gene TRBV27 combines with J gene TRBJ1-1; maybe TRBD1 (5 bases). CDR1 is MNHEY, CDR2 SMNVEV, per germline (reference sequence). The CDR3 sequence is 15 residues long. V lost 0 bases and J 3 bases, leaving 11 bases between the germline ends. The CDR3 bases are TGTGCCAGCAGTTTATCGGTAACAGGCGACACTGAAGCTTTCTTT. Its translation is CASSLSVTGDTEAFF.

This sequence joins TRBV12-5 and TRBJ1-5; a possible D gene is TRBD1 (5 bases). This CDR3 spans 14 amino acids. CDR1 LGHNT and CDR2 FRNRAP come from the germline V gene. Trimming cost V 1 base and J 4 bases, with 8 bases left between them. CDR3 region: CASGLAGRNQPQHF. The DNA of the CDR3 is TGTGCTAGTGGTTTGGCAGGGCGGAATCAGCCCCAGCATTTT.

This clone has a single count. The rearrangement links TRBV6-5 to TRBJ1-2; D remains unclear. Looked up from germline, CDR1 is MNHEY and CDR2 is SVGAGI. This CDR3 has 15 residues. V lost 6 bases, J lost 4 bases, and 18 bases lay in between. Written as DNA, the CDR3 is TGTGCCAGCAGCTTTACGGTCTTACCCTTCTATGGCTACACCTTC. Translated, it gives CASSFTVLPFYGYTF.

This chain links TRBV9 with TRBJ1-2; D may be TRBD1 (6 bases). V dropped 1 base and J dropped 2 bases, with 12 bases sitting between them. This CDR3 is 15 amino acids long. The germline V gene has CDR1 SGDLS and CDR2 YYNGEE. The CDR3 DNA is TGTGCCAGCAGCGTACAGGGGTCTAGGAACTATGGCTACACCTTC. This translates into CASSVQGSRNYGYTF.

The sample holds one count of this clone. This sequence joins TRBV4-1 and TRBJ1-2; 7 positions match TRBD1. CDR3 size: 15 residues. Germline CDR1 reads MGHRA; CDR2 reads YSYEKL. The V segment lost 3 bases and the J segment 8 bases; nucleotides outside the gene matches: 12. The CDR3 nucleotides are TGCGCCAGCAGCCACCCGACGAGGGACAGCCGGGGCTACACCTTC. It yields the protein CASSHPTRDSRGYTF.

This clone was seen once. The chain couples TRBV7-8 to TRBJ1-2; 7 nucleotides match TRBD1. V was clipped by 5 bases and J by 5 bases; unmatched bases: 5. CDR3 length equals 13 residues. Germline CDR1 reads SGHVS; CDR2 reads FQNEAQ. The DNA for the CDR3 is TGTGCCAGCAGCGACAGGGTAGGGTATGGCTACACCTTC. Protein product: CASSDRVGYGYTF.

V gene TRBV5-1 combines with J gene TRBJ2-1, with TRBD2 matching 11 bases. The trim removed 4 bases at V and 0 bases at J, leaving 9 bases unmatched. Germline V gene lookup returns CDR1 SGHRS and CDR2 YFSETQ. This CDR3 comprises 18 residues. CDR3 protein: CASSLLAGAPSSYNEQFF. The DNA of the CDR3 is TGCGCCAGCAGCCTACTAGCGGGGGCCCCGAGCTCCTACAATGAGCAGTTCTTC.

V is TRBV27 and J is TRBJ2-1; TRBD1 aligns across 7 bases. The germline gives CDR1 MNHEY, CDR2 SMNVEV (reference sequence). J was trimmed by 0 bases and V by 5 bases; bases with no gene match: 4. The CDR3 spans 15 residues. The CDR3 nucleotides are TGTGCCAGCAGTGCCGGGACAGACTCCTACAATGAGCAGTTCTTC. Its protein product is CASSAGTDSYNEQFF.